This T cell receptor (beta chain) emerged from a study of PD-1 blockade in classical Hodgkin lymphoma. Study at large: Nivolumab 3 mg/kg was given intravenously every 2 weeks.

Data came from immunoSEQ multiplex PCR; TCRdb stores just in-frame clones and leaves some out. This table has more than 20,000 clones, less than 75% appearing once. Study-wide results and caveats: CD4+ TCR diversity rose significantly by C4D1, and CD8+ TCR diversity did not. Lower baseline TCR diversity was reported for newly diagnosed patients than for healthy donors. Baseline diversity resembling that of newly diagnosed patients was seen in complete responders.

Only one count was recorded for this clone. Its antigen is undetermined. The time point was: cycle 4 day 1 (C4D1), after less than 7 weeks of nivolumab. Every patient was affected by relapse after autologous stem cell transplantation, while exposure to brentuximab vedotin was not uniform. Germline V lookup: CDR1 GTSNPN, CDR2 SVGIG (reference sequence). CDR3 length equals 13 residues. Trimming pared 2 bases from V and 3 bases from J, leaving 10 bases between. The chain couples TRBV30 to TRBJ1-2; possibly TRBD1 for D (5 bases). The sample consisted of peripheral blood mononuclear cells (PBMCs), taken before the fourth cycle of nivolumab. The source of this sequence is a human donor with classical Hodgkin lymphoma. The CDR3 sequence is CAWSPRQYYGYTF. The CDR3 bases are TGTGCCTGGAGTCCCCGACAGTACTATGGCTACACCTTC.